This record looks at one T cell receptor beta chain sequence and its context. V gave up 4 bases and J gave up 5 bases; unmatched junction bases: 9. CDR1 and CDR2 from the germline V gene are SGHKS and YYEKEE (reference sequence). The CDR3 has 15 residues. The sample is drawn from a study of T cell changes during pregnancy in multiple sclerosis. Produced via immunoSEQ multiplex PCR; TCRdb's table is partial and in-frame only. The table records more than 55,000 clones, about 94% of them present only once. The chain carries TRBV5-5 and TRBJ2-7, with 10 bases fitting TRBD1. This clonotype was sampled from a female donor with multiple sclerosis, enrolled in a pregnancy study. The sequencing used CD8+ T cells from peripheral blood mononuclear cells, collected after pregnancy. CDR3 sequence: CASSLPGTGVNEQYF. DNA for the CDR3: TGTGCCAGCAGCCTCCCCGGGACAGGGGTAAACGAGCAGTACTTC.